This T cell receptor (beta chain) was recorded in a study of post-analysis software for immune sequencing data. Study-wide findings and caveats: Higher frequency in patients than in controls was seen for about five TRBV segments, with TRBV5-6, TRBV5-1 and TRBV20-1 among them.

The V gene's germline CDR1 is MNHEY and CDR2 SVGAGI. With 0 bases removed from V and 3 bases from J, the gap between germline ends came to 9 bases. This CDR3 is 14 amino acids long. The authors incorporated unique molecular identifiers into the TCR beta cDNA libraries. In TCRdb, the PCR reads were re-called with MiXCR into one record per CDR3 protein. The sample lists about 430,000 distinct CDR3 sequences, approximately 38% occurring once. This clonotype was counted a few times. Its cognate antigen is unknown. Sample: blood. The chain links TRBV6-5 to TRBJ2-7; D tentatively fits TRBD1 or TRBD2 (5 bases each). This sequence originates from a girl aged 2-10 years with multiple sclerosis. Here the CDR3 DNA reads TGTGCCAGCAGTTACTCGGGACGGAACTACGAGCAGTACTTC. Protein: CASSYSGRNYEQYF.